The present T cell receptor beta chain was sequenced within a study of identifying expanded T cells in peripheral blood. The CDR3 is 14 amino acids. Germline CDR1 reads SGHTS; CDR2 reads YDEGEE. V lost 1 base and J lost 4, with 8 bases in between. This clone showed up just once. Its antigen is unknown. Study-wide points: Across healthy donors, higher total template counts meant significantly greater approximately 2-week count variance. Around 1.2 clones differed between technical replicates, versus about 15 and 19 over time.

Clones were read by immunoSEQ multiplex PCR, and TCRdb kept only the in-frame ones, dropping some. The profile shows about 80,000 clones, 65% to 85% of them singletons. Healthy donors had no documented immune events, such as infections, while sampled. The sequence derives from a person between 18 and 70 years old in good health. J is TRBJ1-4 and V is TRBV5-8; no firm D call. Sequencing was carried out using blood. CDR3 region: CASSLRQINEKLFF. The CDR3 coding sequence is TGTGCCAGCAGCTTGAGGCAGATTAATGAAAAACTGTTTTTT.